The rows below give T cell receptor beta chains drawn from one sample of a study of T cell repertoires in cytomegalovirus infection. MiXCR, run by TCRdb on the reads, gives a single entry per CDR3 protein. The data contain roughly 600,000 distinct CDR3 sequences, 20% to 25% of them singletons. Sequenced input: CD8+ T cells from PBMCs. The origin of the receptors is a human donor in good health (CMV status not recorded). Some clones in this sample may be carry-over from other donors' samples. Both conserved end residues are part of each CDR3. The D gene is left open where the match is weak. Clone size is stated in some rows and not others, as once, few, many or a class when expanded.

cdr3_nt: TGTGCCAGCAGCTTAGCGCAGGCGGGGGAAGGCGGGGAGCTGTTTTTT
cdr3_aa: CASSLAQAGEGGELFF
clone_size: -
d_call: TRBD2
v_call: TRBV7-2
j_call: TRBJ2-2

cdr3_nt: TGTGCCAGCAGCTTTAGCCGGGGCGCCGGGGAGCTGTTTTTT
cdr3_aa: CASSFSRGAGELFF
clone_size: -
d_call: -
v_call: TRBV5-6
j_call: TRBJ2-2

cdr3_nt: TGTGCCAGCAGCGCTGAGACAGTCATGAACACTGAAGCTTTCTTT
cdr3_aa: CASSAETVMNTEAFF
clone_size: -
d_call: -
v_call: TRBV9
j_call: TRBJ1-1

cdr3_nt: TGTGCCAGCAGTGCTGGAAGTTCCGGAAACACCATATATTTT
cdr3_aa: CASSAGSSGNTIYF
clone_size: many
d_call: -
v_call: TRBV6-2/TRBV6-3
j_call: TRBJ1-3

cdr3_nt: TGTGCCATCAGCGCCGGACTAGCGGACGAGCAGTACTTC
cdr3_aa: CAISAGLADEQYF
clone_size: -
d_call: TRBD2
v_call: TRBV10-3
j_call: TRBJ2-7

cdr3_nt: TGTGCCAGCAGGGGCACTGAAGCTTTCTTT
cdr3_aa: CASRGTEAFF
clone_size: many
d_call: -
v_call: TRBV2
j_call: TRBJ1-1

cdr3_nt: TGTGCCAGCAGTTTCAAAAACACCGGGGAGCTGTTTTTT
cdr3_aa: CASSFKNTGELFF
clone_size: few
d_call: -
v_call: TRBV6-8
j_call: TRBJ2-2

cdr3_nt: TGTGCCAGCAGCTTAACGGCTGGGGACACTGAAGCTTTCTTT
cdr3_aa: CASSLTAGDTEAFF
clone_size: many
d_call: -
v_call: TRBV7-8
j_call: TRBJ1-1

cdr3_nt: TGTGCCAGCAGGGGACTAGCGGGACTCTACGAGCAGTACTTC
cdr3_aa: CASRGLAGLYEQYF
clone_size: -
d_call: TRBD2
v_call: TRBV6-2/TRBV6-3
j_call: TRBJ2-7

cdr3_nt: TGCAGCGTTGAAGAAACAGGGGGGAGTAACTATGGCTACACCTTC
cdr3_aa: CSVEETGGSNYGYTF
clone_size: -
d_call: TRBD1
v_call: TRBV29-1
j_call: TRBJ1-2

cdr3_nt: TGTGCCAGCAGTTTAAGTACAGGGGACTATCAGCCCCAGCATTTT
cdr3_aa: CASSLSTGDYQPQHF
clone_size: -
d_call: TRBD1
v_call: TRBV28
j_call: TRBJ1-5

cdr3_nt: TGTGCCAGCACCCATCCAGGGGCGTCGAACGAGCAGTACTTC
cdr3_aa: CASTHPGASNEQYF
clone_size: many
d_call: -
v_call: TRBV12-3/TRBV12-4
j_call: TRBJ2-7

cdr3_nt: TGTGCCACCAGCAGAGATCGAAGTAGAGGGGCTTTCTTT
cdr3_aa: CATSRDRSRGAFF
clone_size: few
d_call: -
v_call: TRBV15
j_call: TRBJ1-1

cdr3_nt: TGTGCCAGCAGCTTAGAGGGGGGGAATGAGCAGTTCTTC
cdr3_aa: CASSLEGGNEQFF
clone_size: many
d_call: -
v_call: TRBV7-2
j_call: TRBJ2-1

cdr3_nt: TGTGCCAGCAGTTACCGGGAAGAAGCTTTCTTT
cdr3_aa: CASSYREEAFF
clone_size: few
d_call: -
v_call: TRBV6-6
j_call: TRBJ1-1

cdr3_nt: TGTGCCAGCAAATCTCTCTCGTTCTGGGCCAATGAGCAGTTCTTC
cdr3_aa: CASKSLSFWANEQFF
clone_size: many
d_call: -
v_call: TRBV28
j_call: TRBJ2-1

cdr3_nt: TGCAGCGTTGAGTACGGAACCTACGAGCAGTACTTC
cdr3_aa: CSVEYGTYEQYF
clone_size: -
d_call: -
v_call: TRBV29-1
j_call: TRBJ2-7

cdr3_nt: TGTGCCAGCAGTGACTGGTCGTCAGGGGGCTCCTACGAGCAGTACTTC
cdr3_aa: CASSDWSSGGSYEQYF
clone_size: -
d_call: TRBD1
v_call: TRBV6-4
j_call: TRBJ2-7

cdr3_nt: TGTGCCAGCTTAGGGTTGGATGGCTACACCTTC
cdr3_aa: CASLGLDGYTF
clone_size: -
d_call: -
v_call: TRBV6-4
j_call: TRBJ1-2

cdr3_nt: TGTGCCAGCAGCGGCATTGCAGGGGGCTTTGAAAAACTGTTTTTT
cdr3_aa: CASSGIAGGFEKLFF
clone_size: many
d_call: TRBD1
v_call: TRBV7-2
j_call: TRBJ1-4

cdr3_nt: TGTGCCAGCAGCTTGGGTGGAGGTACTGGGCCCACAGATACGCAGTATTTT
cdr3_aa: CASSLGGGTGPTDTQYF
clone_size: -
d_call: -
v_call: TRBV27
j_call: TRBJ2-3

cdr3_nt: TGCAGCGTTGAAGGGGGAGCGGGGGGGTCATACAATGAGCAGTTCTTC
cdr3_aa: CSVEGGAGGSYNEQFF
clone_size: -
d_call: TRBD2
v_call: TRBV29-1
j_call: TRBJ2-1

cdr3_nt: TGTGCCAGCAGCAAAATCAGAGAACGGGTTGGAAACACCATATATTTT
cdr3_aa: CASSKIRERVGNTIYF
clone_size: -
d_call: -
v_call: TRBV28
j_call: TRBJ1-3

cdr3_nt: TGCAGTGCTAGACCAGGAGGGGGAAGCACAGATACGCAGTATTTT
cdr3_aa: CSARPGGGSTDTQYF
clone_size: few
d_call: -
v_call: TRBV20-1
j_call: TRBJ2-3

cdr3_nt: TGTGCCAGCAGTTACTCGGGGTTCCAAGAGACCCAGTACTTC
cdr3_aa: CASSYSGFQETQYF
clone_size: few
d_call: -
v_call: TRBV6-5
j_call: TRBJ2-5

cdr3_nt: TGTGCCAGCACTCTAGCGGGGGGCTCAATCCAGTATTTT
cdr3_aa: CASTLAGGSIQYF
clone_size: -
d_call: TRBD2
v_call: TRBV5-5
j_call: TRBJ2-3

cdr3_nt: TGTGCCACCGAGGCCAGGGGGAAAGGAGCTACGCAGTATTTT
cdr3_aa: CATEARGKGATQYF
clone_size: few
d_call: TRBD1
v_call: TRBV15
j_call: TRBJ2-3

cdr3_nt: TGCAGTGCTAGGGGAAGGCCCTACCTCTACACTGAAGCTTTCTTT
cdr3_aa: CSARGRPYLYTEAFF
clone_size: few
d_call: -
v_call: TRBV20-1
j_call: TRBJ1-1

cdr3_nt: TGTGCCAGCAGTGAATTTAACACCGGGGAGCTGTTTTTT
cdr3_aa: CASSEFNTGELFF
clone_size: -
d_call: -
v_call: TRBV2
j_call: TRBJ2-2

cdr3_nt: TGCGCCAGCAGCTTTTGGGACTCCGGCCTCGGGGCCAACGTCCTGACTTTC
cdr3_aa: CASSFWDSGLGANVLTF
clone_size: -
d_call: -
v_call: TRBV5-1
j_call: TRBJ2-6

cdr3_nt: TGTGCCAGCAGTTCTAGACTGGGAGAGCAGTTCTTC
cdr3_aa: CASSSRLGEQFF
clone_size: many
d_call: -
v_call: TRBV7-2
j_call: TRBJ2-1

cdr3_nt: TGTGCCGTTGTAGCATCTGGGGCCAACGTCCTGACTTTC
cdr3_aa: CAVVASGANVLTF
clone_size: -
d_call: -
v_call: TRBV2
j_call: TRBJ2-6

cdr3_nt: TGTGCCAGCAGCTCGCAAGGGGGGGGCATTCAGTACTTC
cdr3_aa: CASSSQGGGIQYF
clone_size: many
d_call: -
v_call: TRBV7-8
j_call: TRBJ2-4

cdr3_nt: TGTGCGTGTTTACAGGCTACTAACACTGAAGCTTTCTTT
cdr3_aa: CACLQATNTEAFF
clone_size: -
d_call: -
v_call: TRBV7-9
j_call: TRBJ1-1

cdr3_nt: TGTGCCAGCAGCTTGTGGGGACTAGGGTCGTACAATGAGCAGTTCTTC
cdr3_aa: CASSLWGLGSYNEQFF
clone_size: few
d_call: TRBD2
v_call: TRBV5-6
j_call: TRBJ2-1

cdr3_nt: TGTGCCAGCAGTTCCCCATCCGACAAGGCTGGCTACACCTTC
cdr3_aa: CASSSPSDKAGYTF
clone_size: once
d_call: -
v_call: TRBV6-2/TRBV6-3
j_call: TRBJ1-2

cdr3_nt: TGTGCCAGCAGCTCCGGGACAGGGGCACGGGAGCTGTTTTTT
cdr3_aa: CASSSGTGARELFF
clone_size: many
d_call: TRBD1
v_call: TRBV7-6
j_call: TRBJ2-2

cdr3_nt: TGCGCCAGCAGCCAAGATACCCAGGGGGCGGGGGGAGACACTGAAGCTTTCTTT
cdr3_aa: CASSQDTQGAGGDTEAFF
clone_size: -
d_call: TRBD1
v_call: TRBV4-3
j_call: TRBJ1-1

cdr3_nt: TGTGCCAGCAGTTCCTACAGGGTTCCCTACAATGAGCAGTTCTTC
cdr3_aa: CASSSYRVPYNEQFF
clone_size: -
d_call: -
v_call: TRBV27
j_call: TRBJ2-1

cdr3_nt: TGTGCCAGCAGCCCCGACAGGCTCCATGAGCAGTTCTTC
cdr3_aa: CASSPDRLHEQFF
clone_size: -
d_call: -
v_call: TRBV6-2/TRBV6-3
j_call: TRBJ2-1

cdr3_nt: TGTGCCAGCAGCTTAACTGCAGGGGCGAACACTGAAGCTTTCTTT
cdr3_aa: CASSLTAGANTEAFF
clone_size: -
d_call: -
v_call: TRBV7-3
j_call: TRBJ1-1

cdr3_nt: TGTGCCAGCATCCTAACCCCCACTAGCGGGGGGGCCCATGAGCAGTTCTTC
cdr3_aa: CASILTPTSGGAHEQFF
clone_size: many
d_call: TRBD2
v_call: TRBV7-2
j_call: TRBJ2-1

cdr3_nt: TGCAGTGTAGGGCGCCAGCAAGAGACCCAGTACTTC
cdr3_aa: CSVGRQQETQYF
clone_size: -
d_call: -
v_call: TRBV20-1
j_call: TRBJ2-5

cdr3_nt: TGCAGTGCTATCGCCCTAGCGGGGGGTGATGAGCAGTTCTTC
cdr3_aa: CSAIALAGGDEQFF
clone_size: few
d_call: TRBD2
v_call: TRBV20-1
j_call: TRBJ2-1